This T cell receptor beta chain originates from a study of blood T cell repertoires in COVID-19. Study details: Samples taken during acute and convalescent COVID-19 were collected in the United States, Italy and Spain. Nucleic acid was either cDNA or gDNA, and it came from T cells, B-cell-depleted T cells, or PBMCs.

Original data processing: Estimates of nucleated cell counts were drawn from the amplification of reference gene primers. TCRdb's table, derived via immunoSEQ multiplex PCR, lists solely in-frame clones and lacks some. From that table come the V and J calls and clone size; the DNA was used to work out D and trimming. The table lists roughly 210,000 clones, roughly nine tenths of them singletons. The germline V gene has CDR1 SGHDT and CDR2 YYEEEE. V trimming: 4 bases; J trimming: 3 bases; junction bases outside the gene matches: 7. The CDR3 runs to 16 residues. Sequencing was done on a sample of peripheral blood. This chain connects TRBV5-6 to TRBJ1-4; TRBD1 matches 9 bases. This TCR came from a man between 65 and 79 years old with acute or convalescent COVID-19. The CDR3 DNA reads as TGTGCCAGCAGCCTCGGACAGGGGAGGGCTAATGAAAAACTGTTTTTT. Protein: CASSLGQGRANEKLFF.